Shown below are 32 T cell receptor beta chains from a single sample sequenced in a study of identical twins. One entry per CDR3 protein, called by TCRdb with MiXCR from the 5' RACE reads. The profile shows some 330,000 distinct CDR3 sequences, approximately 8.8% of them singletons. Sequencing input: naive T cells sorted from blood. The receptors shown here come from a woman in her forties or fifties in good health.

This clonotype was seen many times. The chain carries TRBV20-1 and TRBJ2-7; no clear D. Germline assignment: CDR1 DFQATT and CDR2 SNEGSKA (reference sequence). With 1 base removed from V and 7 bases from J, the gap between germline ends came to 14 bases. The CDR3 has 13 amino acids. This CDR3 is CSARGELVPEQYF. CDR3 coding DNA: TGCAGTGCTAGAGGGGAATTGGTCCCGGAGCAGTACTTC.

This clonotype occurred a few times. The CDR3 loop reads CATSRDHGGLNTEAFF. The CDR3 nucleotides are TGTGCCACCAGCAGAGATCACGGGGGGCTTAACACTGAAGCTTTCTTT. The chain employs TRBV15 and TRBJ1-1, with D perhaps matching TRBD1 (6 bases). CDR1 and CDR2 from the germline V gene are LNHNV and YYDKDF (reference sequence). The ends were cut back, 0 bases at V and 2 bases at J, with 13 bases in the middle. The CDR3 contains 16 residues. Full variable domain (missing parts from reference TRBV15 and TRBJ1-1): DAMVIQNPRYQVTQFGKPVTLSCSQTLNHNVMYWYQQKSSQAPKLLFHYYDKDFNNEADTPDNFQSRRPNTSFCFLDIRSPGLGDTAMYLCATSRDHGGLNTEAFFGQGTRLTVV.

The DNA of the CDR3 is TGCAGTGCTAGAGAGGGGGCGCGGAGGACTGAAGCTTTCTTT. It encodes CSAREGARRTEAFF. The chain carries TRBV20-1 and TRBJ1-1; D is possibly TRBD1 (6 bases). The germline gives CDR1 DFQATT, CDR2 SNEGSKA (reference sequence). The V and J ends lost 0 bases and 5 bases respectively, with 13 bases between them. The CDR3 contains 14 residues.

In its sample, this clonotype was seen a few times. The V gene is TRBV29-1, the J gene TRBJ1-5; no reliable D call. V lost 1 base and J 5 bases, leaving 15 bases between the germline ends. The CDR3 length is 15 residues. Germline assignment: CDR1 SQVTM and CDR2 ANQGSEA. The CDR3 nucleotides read TGCAGCGTTGAAGCCATAGGGTCCCCGGATCAGCCCCAGCATTTT. This gives the protein CSVEAIGSPDQPQHF.

This clonotype has a count of ten or more. This sequence joins TRBV29-1 and TRBJ1-1; D perhaps matches TRBD1 (6 bases). The CDR3 is made up of 13 amino acids. Per the germline V gene, CDR1 is SQVTM and CDR2 is ANQGSEA. Trimming removed 5 bases at V and 11 bases at J, with 21 bases between. The CDR3 reads CSVRNAVRGPAFF. The DNA for the CDR3 is TGCAGCGTTCGAAACGCCGTGCGGGGGCCCGCTTTCTTT.

This clonotype was observed a few times. The V call is TRBV11-1, the J call TRBJ2-6; tentative D call: TRBD1 (5 bases). Trimming stripped 7 bases from V and 2 bases from J, with 6 bases between. The CDR3 has 13 amino acids. The germline CDR1 and CDR2 sequences are SGHAT and FQDESV (reference sequence). CDR3 loop: CASTRAGANVLTF. CDR3 bases: TGTGCCAGCACCAGGGCTGGGGCCAACGTCCTGACTTTC.

This clonotype was counted at least ten times. The V call is TRBV12-3 or TRBV12-4, the J call TRBJ1-1; D gene unclear. V shed 6 bases and J shed 0 bases, with 14 bases lying between them. CDR3 size: 15 residues. CDR3 nucleotides: TGTGCCAGCAGGGGATTGGGGAAGGTGAACACTGAAGCTTTCTTT. It encodes CASRGLGKVNTEAFF.

This clonotype has more than one count but fewer than ten. CDR3: CAWGVVSNEQFF. For the CDR3, the DNA is TGTGCCTGGGGGGTCGTGAGCAATGAGCAGTTCTTC. The gene calls are TRBV30 and TRBJ2-1, with no clear D. Germline assignment: CDR1 GTSNPN and CDR2 SVGIG (reference sequence). V lost 5 bases and J 6 bases, leaving 11 bases between the germline ends. This CDR3 is built from 12 residues.

In its sample, this clonotype was seen a few times. The genes are TRBV29-1 and TRBJ2-7, with D unclear. CDR1 and CDR2 from the germline V gene are SQVTM and ANQGSEA. Deletions cut 7 bases from V and 0 bases from J, with 16 bases between. This CDR3 contains 14 residues. The CDR3 sequence is CSARKGSLSYEQYF. CDR3 DNA: TGCAGCGCAAGAAAAGGATCTCTCTCCTACGAGCAGTACTTC.

The chain recombines TRBV18 with TRBJ2-1; 11 positions agree with TRBD1. Germline V gives CDR1 KGHSH, CDR2 LQKENI. The CDR3 sequence is 15 residues long. V lost 4 bases, J lost 7 bases, and 6 bases stayed unmatched. The CDR3 reads CASSLSGTGGNEQFF. CDR3 sequence (DNA): TGTGCCAGCTCACTCTCCGGGACAGGGGGTAATGAGCAGTTCTTC.

The table lists this clonotype with many counts. The V and J genes are TRBV20-1 and TRBJ1-1, with TRBD1 matching 7 bases. Germline CDR1 and CDR2: DFQATT and SNEGSKA (reference sequence). The CDR3 length is 12 residues. J was trimmed by 11 bases and V by 5 bases; bases with no gene match: 11. CDR3 sequence reads: CSARPTGSSAFF. The CDR3 DNA reads TGCAGTGCTCGCCCGACAGGGTCATCGGCTTTCTTT.

In this sample, this clonotype turned up many times. The chain employs TRBV28 and TRBJ2-2, with D possibly TRBD1 on 5 matching bases. CDR1 is MDHEN and CDR2 is SYDVKM in the germline V gene. The CDR3 runs 12 residues. V shed 10 bases and J shed 7 bases, with 13 bases lying between them. The CDR3 sequence: CATPGLGGELFF. The CDR3 DNA reads TGTGCCACCCCAGGGTTGGGCGGGGAGCTGTTTTTT.

For this clonotype: One junction end does not reproduce the germline sequence, and a read error may be involved. The chain employs TRBV6-6 and TRBJ2-1; weak D call: TRBD2 (7 bases). The CDR3 length is 12 residues. Looked up from germline, CDR1 is MNHNY and CDR2 is SVGAGI (reference sequence). The DNA for the CDR3 is TGCTCCACCGGGGAGGGGGGGAATGAGCAGTTCTTC. Translating gives CSTGEGGNEQFF.

This clonotype came up a few times. The gene calls are TRBV5-1 and TRBJ2-2, with 13 bases aligning to TRBD2. Losses at the gene ends were 3 bases for V and 4 bases for J; bases not matched to a gene: 15. Per the germline V gene, CDR1 is SGHRS and CDR2 is YFSETQ. The CDR3 loop spans 20 amino acids. The CDR3 reads CASSSHPRTSGSDGTGELFF. The CDR3 coding sequence is TGCGCCAGCAGCTCCCACCCAAGGACTAGCGGGAGCGACGGCACCGGGGAGCTGTTTTTT. Based on the CDR3 plus reference TRBV5-1 and TRBJ2-2, the full variable domain is KAGVTQTPRYLIKTRGQQVTLSCSPISGHRSVSWYQQTPGQGLQFLFEYFSETQRNKGNFPGRFSGRQFSNSRSEMNVSTLELGDSALYLCASSSHPRTSGSDGTGELFFGEGSRLTVL.

In its sample, this clonotype was seen a few times. The chain couples TRBV27 to TRBJ2-7; 8 nucleotides match TRBD2. The CDR3 runs 14 residues. Germline values: CDR1 MNHEY, CDR2 SMNVEV (reference sequence). The trim removed 0 bases at V and 4 bases at J, leaving 2 bases unmatched. CDR3 nucleotide sequence: TGTGCCAGCAGTTTATCCGGGAGGGGATACGAGCAGTACGTC. Amino acid sequence: CASSLSGRGYEQYV.

This clonotype was observed a handful of times. J is TRBJ2-7 and V is TRBV27, with 9 positions matching TRBD1. The CDR3 loop spans 13 amino acids. The germline V gene has CDR1 MNHEY and CDR2 SMNVEV (reference sequence). Losses at the gene ends were 9 bases for V and 2 bases for J; bases not matched to a gene: 5. The CDR3: CARRGQGPYEQYV. Written as DNA, the CDR3 is TGTGCCAGAAGGGGACAGGGCCCCTACGAGCAGTACGTC.

This chain uses TRBV28 with TRBJ2-1, with D perhaps matching TRBD2 (6 bases). The germline gives CDR1 MDHEN, CDR2 SYDVKM. The V end lost 1 base, the J end lost 6 bases, and 19 bases lay between the germline ends. CDR3 size: 17 residues. In nucleotides, the CDR3 is TGTGCCAGCAGTTTATTTGAGGGGTTGTTTAGCGGCAATGAGCAGTTCTTC. Encoded protein: CASSLFEGLFSGNEQFF.

This clonotype was recorded once. V and J are TRBV29-1 and TRBJ2-6; D possibly corresponds to TRBD1 (6 bases). This CDR3 contains 15 residues. V was shortened by 6 bases and J by 2 bases, with 14 bases between the two germline ends. Germline CDR1 SQVTM, CDR2 ANQGSEA. CDR3 DNA: TGCAGCGTGACGAGAGCAGGGGCTGGGGCCAACGTCCTGACTTTC. It yields the protein CSVTRAGAGANVLTF.

This clonotype was detected ten times or more. The V and J genes are TRBV29-1 and TRBJ1-4; 8 bases fit TRBD1. Per the germline V gene, CDR1 is SQVTM and CDR2 is ANQGSEA. Germline trimming cut 5 bases from V and 8 bases from J; bases unmatched to any gene: 7. This CDR3 comprises 13 residues. The CDR3 reads CSVQGQGGEKLFF. Written as DNA, the CDR3 is TGCAGCGTTCAAGGACAGGGTGGCGAAAAACTGTTTTTT.

This chain links TRBV20-1 with TRBJ2-3; 7 bases agree with TRBD2. V lost 5 bases to trimming and J lost 2 bases; unmatched junction nucleotides: 13. The germline V gene encodes CDR1 DFQATT and CDR2 SNEGSKA (reference sequence). The CDR3 contains 16 residues. The CDR3 DNA sequence: TGCAGTGCTCTCGGGGGAGGGGTACGAGACACAGATACGCAGTATTTT. Its protein product is CSALGGGVRDTDTQYF.

The table lists this clonotype with many counts. This chain joins TRBV24-1 and TRBJ2-7; D remains unclear. The V gene's germline CDR1 is KGHDR and CDR2 SFDVKD. The length of the CDR3 is 13 residues. The V and J ends lost 10 bases and 0 bases respectively, with 12 bases between them. This chain's CDR3 is CATATAPSYEQYF. CDR3 in DNA: TGTGCCACGGCTACCGCTCCCTCCTACGAGCAGTACTTC.

This clonotype was observed a handful of times. The chain uses TRBV4-1 and TRBJ2-5, with D possibly TRBD2 on 5 matching bases. Per the germline V gene, CDR1 is MGHRA and CDR2 is YSYEKL. V dropped 5 bases and J dropped 2 bases, with 12 bases sitting between them. The CDR3 loop spans 14 amino acids. In DNA form, the CDR3 reads TGCGCCAGCAGCGAGGACTGGTTACAAGAGACCCAGTACTTC. It translates to CASSEDWLQETQYF.

This clonotype was picked up many times. J is TRBJ1-4 and V is TRBV29-1; 8 bases match TRBD1. The CDR3 is 13 amino acids. CDR1 SQVTM and CDR2 ANQGSEA come from the germline V gene. Losses at the gene ends were 5 bases for V and 8 bases for J; bases not matched to a gene: 7. The CDR3 region is CSVSQGATEKLFF. The DNA of the CDR3 is TGCAGCGTTTCCCAGGGGGCCACAGAAAAACTGTTTTTT. The full variable domain, its missing parts supplied by reference TRBV29-1 and TRBJ1-4, is SAVISQKPSRDICQRGTSLTIQCQVDSQVTMMFWYRQQPGQSLTLIATANQGSEATYESGFVIDKFPISRPNLTFSTLTVSNMSPEDSSIYLCSVSQGATEKLFFGSGTQLSVL.

This clonotype was picked up a small number of times. This chain links TRBV10-3 with TRBJ1-3, with no clear D. Germline V gene data show CDR1 as ENHRY and CDR2 as SYGVKD. The CDR3 has 14 amino acids. V dropped 4 bases and J dropped 2 bases, with 9 bases sitting between them. The CDR3 DNA sequence: TGTGCCATCAGTGGTGGATTCGCTGGAAACACCATATATTTT. Translating it yields CAISGGFAGNTIYF.

In this sample, this clonotype turned up many times. The chain uses TRBV10-3 and TRBJ2-5; D remains unclear. V was cut by 8 bases and J by 3 bases, with 10 bases left in between. CDR1 and CDR2 (germline): ENHRY, SYGVKD. This CDR3 contains 12 residues. The CDR3 here is CAIGDWEETQYF. The CDR3 DNA is TGTGCCATCGGAGACTGGGAAGAGACCCAGTACTTC.

There are a few counts of this clonotype. The chain joins TRBV6-5 to TRBJ2-3; 9 bases match TRBD2. This CDR3 contains 15 residues. The V and J ends lost 4 bases and 5 bases, in that order; junction bases with no gene match: 7. The germline CDR1 and CDR2 sequences are MNHEY and SVGAGI. The CDR3 DNA reads as TGTGCCAGCAGTTCCTTCGCGGGAGGGGAAGATACGCAGTATTTT. This sequence encodes CASSSFAGGEDTQYF.

This clonotype was detected many times. J is TRBJ2-1 and V is TRBV12-3 or TRBV12-4; maybe TRBD2 (7 bases). V was trimmed by 4 bases and J by 1 base, leaving 14 bases between them. The length of the CDR3 is 16 residues. The CDR3 DNA is TGTGCCAGCAGTTCCGGGGGCGGGGGTTCCTACAATGAGCAGTTCTTC. This translates into CASSSGGGGSYNEQFF.

This clonotype was observed a few times. The J gene is TRBJ1-5, the V gene TRBV28; a possible D gene is TRBD1 (6 bases). The germline V gene has CDR1 MDHEN and CDR2 SYDVKM. V lost 4 bases to trimming and J lost 1 base, with 14 bases between them. The CDR3 has 16 residues. The CDR3 here is CASSSPGERSNQPQHF. The DNA for the CDR3 is TGTGCCAGCAGTTCCCCAGGGGAAAGGAGCAATCAGCCCCAGCATTTT.

This clonotype was counted many times. This chain uses TRBV28 with TRBJ2-3; D call uncertain. The V and J ends lost 6 bases and 6 bases respectively, with 7 bases between them. The CDR3 totals 11 residues. Germline values: CDR1 MDHEN, CDR2 SYDVKM. The CDR3 nucleotides read TGTGCCAGCAGGGGAATGGATACGCAGTATTTT. Amino acid sequence: CASRGMDTQYF.

The chain couples TRBV3-1 to TRBJ2-1, with TRBD1 matching 7 bases. Germline trimming cut 5 bases from V and 13 bases from J; bases unmatched to any gene: 17. The CDR3 length is 15 residues. CDR1 is LGHDT and CDR2 is YNNKEL in the germline V gene (reference sequence). The CDR3 loop reads CASSSLGLEGAPQFF. The CDR3 DNA reads as TGTGCCAGCAGCTCCTTGGGTCTAGAGGGGGCCCCCCAGTTCTTC.

This clonotype was seen a few times. The chain joins TRBV5-1 to TRBJ2-1; D may be TRBD1 (6 bases). This CDR3 is built from 19 residues. The germline V gene encodes CDR1 SGHRS and CDR2 YFSETQ. V was pared by 0 bases and J by 4 bases, with 23 bases between. CDR3 in amino acids: CASSLAPDRGGGAYNEQFF. CDR3 nucleotides: TGCGCCAGCAGCTTGGCTCCCGACCGAGGGGGTGGAGCATACAATGAGCAGTTCTTC.

This clonotype was seen more than once but under ten times. The rearrangement links TRBV15 to TRBJ2-1, with a possible D match to TRBD2 (6 bases). V lost 2 bases, J lost 9 bases, and 20 bases lay in between. The CDR3 length is 16 residues. The germline V gene encodes CDR1 LNHNV and CDR2 YYDKDF (reference sequence). CDR3 coding DNA: TGTGCCACCAGCAGAACCACCGGGACTTTGGATAGTGAGCAGTTCTTC. This sequence encodes CATSRTTGTLDSEQFF.